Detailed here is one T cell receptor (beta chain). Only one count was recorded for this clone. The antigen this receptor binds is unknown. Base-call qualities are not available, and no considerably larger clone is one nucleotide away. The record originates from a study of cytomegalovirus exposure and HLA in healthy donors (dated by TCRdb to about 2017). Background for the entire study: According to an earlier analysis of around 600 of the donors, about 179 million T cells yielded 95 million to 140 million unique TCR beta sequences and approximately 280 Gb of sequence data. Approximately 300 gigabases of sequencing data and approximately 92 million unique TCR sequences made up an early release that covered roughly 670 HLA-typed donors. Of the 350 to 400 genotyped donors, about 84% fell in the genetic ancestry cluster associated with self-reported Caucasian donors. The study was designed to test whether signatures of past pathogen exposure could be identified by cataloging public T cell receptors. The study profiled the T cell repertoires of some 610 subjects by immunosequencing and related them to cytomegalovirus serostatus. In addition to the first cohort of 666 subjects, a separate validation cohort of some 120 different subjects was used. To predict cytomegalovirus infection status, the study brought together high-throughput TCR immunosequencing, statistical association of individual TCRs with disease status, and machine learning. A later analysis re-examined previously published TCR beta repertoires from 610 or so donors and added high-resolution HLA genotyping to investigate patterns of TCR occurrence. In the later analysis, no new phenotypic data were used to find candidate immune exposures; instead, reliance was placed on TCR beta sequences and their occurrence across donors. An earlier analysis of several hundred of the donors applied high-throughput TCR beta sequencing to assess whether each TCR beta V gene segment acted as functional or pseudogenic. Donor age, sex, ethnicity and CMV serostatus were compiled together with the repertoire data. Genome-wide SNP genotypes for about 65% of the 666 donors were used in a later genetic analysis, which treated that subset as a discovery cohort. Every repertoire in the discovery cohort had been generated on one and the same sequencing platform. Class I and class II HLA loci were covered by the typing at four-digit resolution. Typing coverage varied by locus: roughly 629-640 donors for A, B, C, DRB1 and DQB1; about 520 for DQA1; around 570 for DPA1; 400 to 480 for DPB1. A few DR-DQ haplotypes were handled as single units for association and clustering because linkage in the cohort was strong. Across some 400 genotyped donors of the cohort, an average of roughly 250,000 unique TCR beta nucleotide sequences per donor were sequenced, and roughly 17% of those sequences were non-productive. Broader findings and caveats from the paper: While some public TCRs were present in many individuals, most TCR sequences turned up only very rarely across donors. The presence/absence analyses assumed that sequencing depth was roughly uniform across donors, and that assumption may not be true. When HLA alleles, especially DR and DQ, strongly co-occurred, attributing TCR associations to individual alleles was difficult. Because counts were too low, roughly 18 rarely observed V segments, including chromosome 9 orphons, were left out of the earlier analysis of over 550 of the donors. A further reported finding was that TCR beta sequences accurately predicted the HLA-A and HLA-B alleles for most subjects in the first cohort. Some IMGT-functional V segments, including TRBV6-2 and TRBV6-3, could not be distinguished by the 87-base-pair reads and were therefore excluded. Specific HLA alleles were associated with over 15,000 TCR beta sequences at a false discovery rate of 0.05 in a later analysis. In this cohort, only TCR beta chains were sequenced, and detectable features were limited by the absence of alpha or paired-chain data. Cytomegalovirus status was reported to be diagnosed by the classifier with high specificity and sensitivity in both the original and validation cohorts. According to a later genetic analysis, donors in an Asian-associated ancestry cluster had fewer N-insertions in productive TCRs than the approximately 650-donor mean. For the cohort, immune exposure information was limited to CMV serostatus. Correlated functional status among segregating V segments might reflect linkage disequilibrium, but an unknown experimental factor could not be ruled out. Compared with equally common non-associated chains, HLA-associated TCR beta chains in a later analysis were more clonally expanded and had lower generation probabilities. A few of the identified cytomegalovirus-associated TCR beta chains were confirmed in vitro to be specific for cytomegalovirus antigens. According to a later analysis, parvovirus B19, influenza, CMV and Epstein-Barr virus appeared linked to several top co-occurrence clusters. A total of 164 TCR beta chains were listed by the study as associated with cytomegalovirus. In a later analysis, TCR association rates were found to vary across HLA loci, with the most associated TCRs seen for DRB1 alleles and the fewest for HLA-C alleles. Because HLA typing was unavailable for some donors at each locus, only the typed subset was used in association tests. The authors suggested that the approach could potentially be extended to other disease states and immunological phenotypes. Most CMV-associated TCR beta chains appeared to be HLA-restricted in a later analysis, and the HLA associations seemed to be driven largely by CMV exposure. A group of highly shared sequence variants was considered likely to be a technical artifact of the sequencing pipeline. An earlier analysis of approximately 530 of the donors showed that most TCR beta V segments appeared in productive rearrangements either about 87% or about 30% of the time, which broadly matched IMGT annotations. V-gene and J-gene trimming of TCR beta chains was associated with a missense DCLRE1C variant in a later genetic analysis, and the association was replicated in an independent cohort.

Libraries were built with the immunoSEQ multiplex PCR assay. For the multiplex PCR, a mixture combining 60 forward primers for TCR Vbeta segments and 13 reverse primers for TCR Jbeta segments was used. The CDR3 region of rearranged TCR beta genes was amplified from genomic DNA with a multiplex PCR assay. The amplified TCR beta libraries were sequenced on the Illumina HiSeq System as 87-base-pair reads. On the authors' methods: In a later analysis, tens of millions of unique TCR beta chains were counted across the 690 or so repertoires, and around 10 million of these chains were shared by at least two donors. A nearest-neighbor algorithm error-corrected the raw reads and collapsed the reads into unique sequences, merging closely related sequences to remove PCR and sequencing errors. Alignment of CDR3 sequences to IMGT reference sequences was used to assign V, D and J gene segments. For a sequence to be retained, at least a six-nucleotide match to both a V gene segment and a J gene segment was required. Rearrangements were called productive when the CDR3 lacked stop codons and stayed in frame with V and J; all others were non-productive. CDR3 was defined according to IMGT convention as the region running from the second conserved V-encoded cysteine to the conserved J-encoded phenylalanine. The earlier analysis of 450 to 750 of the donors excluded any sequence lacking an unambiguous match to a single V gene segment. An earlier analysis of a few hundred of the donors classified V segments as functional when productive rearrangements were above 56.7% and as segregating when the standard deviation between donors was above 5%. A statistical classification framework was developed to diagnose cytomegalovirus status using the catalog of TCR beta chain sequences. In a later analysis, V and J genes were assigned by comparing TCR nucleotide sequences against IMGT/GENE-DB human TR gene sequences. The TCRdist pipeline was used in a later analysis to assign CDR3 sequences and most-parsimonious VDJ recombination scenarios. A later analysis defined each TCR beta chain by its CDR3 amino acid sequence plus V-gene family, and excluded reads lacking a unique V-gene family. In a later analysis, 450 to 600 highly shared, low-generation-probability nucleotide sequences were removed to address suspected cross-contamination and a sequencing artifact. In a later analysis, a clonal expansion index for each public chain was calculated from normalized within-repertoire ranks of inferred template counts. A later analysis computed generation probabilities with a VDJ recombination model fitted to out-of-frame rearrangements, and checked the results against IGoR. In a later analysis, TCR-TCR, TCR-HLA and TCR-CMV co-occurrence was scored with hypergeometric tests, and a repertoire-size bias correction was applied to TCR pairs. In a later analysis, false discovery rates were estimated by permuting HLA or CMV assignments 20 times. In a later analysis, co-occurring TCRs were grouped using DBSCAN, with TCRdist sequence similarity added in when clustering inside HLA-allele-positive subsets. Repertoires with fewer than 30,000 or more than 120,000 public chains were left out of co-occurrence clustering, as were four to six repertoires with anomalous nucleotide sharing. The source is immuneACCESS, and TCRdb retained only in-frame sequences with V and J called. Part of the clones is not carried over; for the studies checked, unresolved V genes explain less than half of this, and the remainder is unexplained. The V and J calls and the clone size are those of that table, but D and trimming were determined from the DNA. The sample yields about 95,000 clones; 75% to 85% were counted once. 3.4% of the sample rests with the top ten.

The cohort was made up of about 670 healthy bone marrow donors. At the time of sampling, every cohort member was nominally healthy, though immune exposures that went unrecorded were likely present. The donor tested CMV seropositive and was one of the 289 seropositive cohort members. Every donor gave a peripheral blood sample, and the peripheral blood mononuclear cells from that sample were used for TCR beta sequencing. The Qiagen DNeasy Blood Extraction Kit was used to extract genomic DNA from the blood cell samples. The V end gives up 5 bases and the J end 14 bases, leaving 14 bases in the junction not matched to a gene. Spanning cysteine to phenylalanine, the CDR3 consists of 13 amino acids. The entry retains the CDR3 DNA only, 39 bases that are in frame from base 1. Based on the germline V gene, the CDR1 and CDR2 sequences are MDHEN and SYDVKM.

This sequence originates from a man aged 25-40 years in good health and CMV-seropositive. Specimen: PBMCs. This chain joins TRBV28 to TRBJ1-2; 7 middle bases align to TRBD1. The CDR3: CASSQGTANLGTF. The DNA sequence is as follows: TGTGCCAGCAGTCAAGGGACAGCGAACCTAGGAACCTTC.